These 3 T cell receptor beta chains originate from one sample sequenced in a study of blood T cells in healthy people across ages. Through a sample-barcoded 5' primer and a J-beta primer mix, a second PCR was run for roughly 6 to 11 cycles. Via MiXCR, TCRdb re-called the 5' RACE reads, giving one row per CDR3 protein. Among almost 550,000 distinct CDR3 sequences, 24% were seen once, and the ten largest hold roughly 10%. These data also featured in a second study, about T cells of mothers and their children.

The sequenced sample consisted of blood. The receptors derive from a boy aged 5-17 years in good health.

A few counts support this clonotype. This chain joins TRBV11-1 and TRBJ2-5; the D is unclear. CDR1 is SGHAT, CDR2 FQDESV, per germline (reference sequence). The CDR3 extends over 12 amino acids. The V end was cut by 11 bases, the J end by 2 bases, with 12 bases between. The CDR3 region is CAGERIQETQYF. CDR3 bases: TGTGCCGGAGAGAGAATTCAAGAGACCCAGTACTTC.

DNA for the CDR3: TGCAGTACTTCTGGTCGTCTAAGCAATCAGCCCCAGCATTTT. The encoded protein is CSTSGRLSNQPQHF. The chain carries TRBV20-1 and TRBJ1-5, with D unclear. Between the trimmed V and J ends, which lost 8 bases and 1 base, there was a span of 15 bases. Germline V gene sequence: CDR1 DFQATT, CDR2 SNEGSKA (reference sequence). The CDR3 totals 14 residues.

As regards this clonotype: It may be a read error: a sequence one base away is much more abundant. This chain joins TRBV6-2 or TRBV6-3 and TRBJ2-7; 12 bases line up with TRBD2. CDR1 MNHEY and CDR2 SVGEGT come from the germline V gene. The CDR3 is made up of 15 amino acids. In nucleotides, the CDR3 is TGTGCCAGCAGTTACTCGACTAGCGGGGGTTACGGGCAGTACTTC. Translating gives CASSYSTSGGYGQYF.